The 6 T cell receptor beta chains below come from one sample, sequenced in a study of shared clonotypes between healthy human individuals. Libraries were prepared by immunoSEQ multiplex PCR; TCRdb keeps only in-frame clonotypes and omits some of them. The repertoire holds 1.4 million to 1.5 million clones, with around 97% as singletons. The sequencing input was naive CD4+ T cells sorted from blood. Subset indicated: CD45RA+ positively selected. The receptors were sampled from a man aged 25-45 years in good health.

The chain links TRBV10-3 to TRBJ1-5; no clear D. The V end was cut by 6 bases, the J end by 0 bases, with 9 bases between. Germline CDR1 is ENHRY and CDR2 is SYGVKD. The CDR3 is 14 amino acids. The CDR3 is CAISQDYSNQPQHF. The CDR3 coding sequence is TGTGCCATCAGCCAGGATTATAGCAATCAGCCCCAGCATTTT.

This chain links TRBV28 with TRBJ1-2; the D is unclear. This CDR3 has 11 residues. V was cut by 10 bases and J by 7 bases, with 13 bases left in between. Germline V gene data show CDR1 as MDHEN and CDR2 as SYDVKM. For the CDR3, the DNA is TGTGCCACGGGGAGGGATCTTGGCTACACCTTC. Residues: CATGRDLGYTF.

Here the CDR3 reads CASSPLASGSGYNEQFF. The CDR3 nucleotides are TGTGCCAGCTCACCACTGGCTAGCGGGAGTGGGTACAATGAGCAGTTCTTC. The chain has TRBV18 and TRBJ2-1, with 10 positions matching TRBD2. Trimming took 1 base from V and 4 from J; bases not matched to a gene: 7. This CDR3 has 17 amino acids. The germline V gene encodes CDR1 KGHSH and CDR2 LQKENI.

The V and J genes are TRBV7-9 and TRBJ1-1; D perhaps matches TRBD1 (6 bases). V was cut by 2 bases and J by 4 bases, with 11 bases left in between. CDR3 size: 14 residues. Germline V CDR1 and CDR2: SEHNR, FQNEAQ (reference sequence). The DNA for the CDR3 is TGTGCCAGCAGCTTAACAGGGTTACCCACTGAAGCTTTCTTT. Encoded protein: CASSLTGLPTEAFF.

This chain connects TRBV19 to TRBJ1-5, with 7 bases lining up with TRBD1. CDR3 length: 15 residues. The germline V gene encodes CDR1 LNHDA and CDR2 SQIVND (reference sequence). V gave up 2 bases and J gave up 6 bases; unmatched junction bases: 7. CDR3: CASSISRQGLQPQHF. The CDR3 DNA sequence: TGTGCCAGTAGTATATCCCGACAGGGCCTTCAGCCCCAGCATTTT.

This rearrangement joins TRBV6-1 to TRBJ2-7, with no clear D. Trimming removed 2 bases from V and 0 bases from J, with 14 bases in between. The CDR3 contains 16 residues. Germline CDR1 and CDR2: MNHNS and SASEGT. The CDR3 DNA is TGTGCCAGCAGTGAAAAAAGGGTAGAACACTCCTACGAGCAGTACTTC. This gives the protein CASSEKRVEHSYEQYF.